Below are 25 T cell receptor beta chains sequenced from a single sample in a study of T-cell reconstitution after alpha-beta-depleted transplantation in children. TCRbeta library construction was performed incorporating unique molecular identifiers. TCRdb used MiXCR to reprocess the PCR reads, holding one entry per CDR3 protein. Counted here are more than 550,000 distinct CDR3 sequences, 10% to 13% occurring once; the ten biggest clones make up roughly 3.9%. This sample comprised PBMCs from the stem cell graft donor, obtained from the stem cell graft. Receptor source: a human donor who donated a stem cell graft to a child with acute myeloid leukemia.

This clonotype was counted only a few times. The chain is built from TRBV20-1 and TRBJ2-1; 7 bases align to TRBD2. The germline CDR1 and CDR2 sequences are DFQATT and SNEGSKA (reference sequence). CDR3 size: 18 residues. Germline trimming cut 0 bases from V and 0 bases from J; bases unmatched to any gene: 11. CDR3 protein: CSAREFRAGRSSYNEQFF. CDR3 DNA: TGCAGTGCTAGAGAGTTCCGAGCGGGGAGAAGCTCCTACAATGAGCAGTTCTTC.

This clonotype turned up a few times. The J gene is TRBJ1-4, the V gene TRBV29-1; 8 positions agree with TRBD1. Germline CDR1 SQVTM, CDR2 ANQGSEA. The length of the CDR3 is 14 residues. The V and J ends lost 3 bases and 7 bases, in that order; junction bases with no gene match: 7. CDR3 sequence: CSVDRTGRGEKLFF. As DNA, the CDR3 is TGCAGCGTTGATAGGACAGGGAGGGGTGAAAAACTGTTTTTT.

The sample holds many counts of this clonotype. The rearrangement joins TRBV28 to TRBJ1-2, with 7 bases identical to TRBD1. The length of the CDR3 is 14 residues. The V gene end was trimmed by 10 bases and the J gene end by 0 bases; junction bases not matched to a gene: 8. The germline V gene encodes CDR1 MDHEN and CDR2 SYDVKM. The CDR3 bases are TGTGCCACCGAGAGGGGACAGACTAACTATGGCTACACCTTC. Its translation: CATERGQTNYGYTF.

This clonotype has at least ten counts. The gene calls are TRBV12-3 or TRBV12-4 and TRBJ1-2; D remains unclear. V was pared by 3 bases and J by 4 bases, with 9 bases between. The CDR3 has 13 amino acids. The CDR3 reads CASSLEGGYGYTF. Here the CDR3 DNA reads TGTGCCAGCAGTTTGGAGGGAGGCTATGGCTACACCTTC.

This clonotype was seen a handful of times. The chain couples TRBV6-2 or TRBV6-3 to TRBJ1-1; D gene ambiguous. Per germline, CDR1 MNHEY and CDR2 SVGEGT. This CDR3 comprises 19 residues. V lost 6 bases, J lost 1 base, and 27 bases lay in between. For the CDR3, the DNA is TGTGCCAGCAGCTACCGAGTGCCGGCCGTGTGGACCTCGAACACTGAAGCTTTCTTT. It yields the protein CASSYRVPAVWTSNTEAFF.

This clonotype was observed a few times. The chain employs TRBV12-3 or TRBV12-4 and TRBJ2-7; D remains unclear. V lost 7 bases, J lost 0 bases, and 10 bases lay in between. This CDR3 has 13 amino acids. Here the CDR3 DNA reads TGTGCCAGCACCCCCGGCGGCTCCTACGAGCAGTACTTC. The encoded protein is CASTPGGSYEQYF.

This clonotype was observed many times. The chain joins TRBV2 to TRBJ2-7; possibly TRBD1 or TRBD2 for D (5 bases each). This CDR3 has 13 amino acids. Trimming stripped 6 bases from V and 3 bases from J, with 12 bases between. CDR1 SNHLY and CDR2 FYNNEI come from the germline V gene. The CDR3 DNA follows: TGTGCCAGCAGCAGGGACCCGAGCTACGAGCAGTACTTC. Translating it yields CASSRDPSYEQYF.

This clonotype appeared a few times. This chain uses TRBV5-1 with TRBJ2-5; 8 nucleotides match TRBD1. The CDR3 spans 14 residues. Per the germline V gene, CDR1 is SGHRS and CDR2 is YFSETQ. V lost 2 bases to trimming and J lost 4 bases; unmatched junction nucleotides: 4. CDR3 sequence (DNA): TGCGCCAGCAGCTTAGGAGGACAGGGAGAGACCCAGTACTTC. As protein: CASSLGGQGETQYF. The full variable domain, completed using reference TRBV5-1 and TRBJ2-5, is KAGVTQTPRYLIKTRGQQVTLSCSPISGHRSVSWYQQTPGQGLQFLFEYFSETQRNKGNFPGRFSGRQFSNSRSEMNVSTLELGDSALYLCASSLGGQGETQYFGPGTRLLVL.

This clonotype was observed many times. This chain links TRBV27 with TRBJ1-2; D perhaps matches TRBD1 (5 bases). Deletions cut 5 bases from V and 0 bases from J, with 16 bases between. Looked up from germline, CDR1 is MNHEY and CDR2 is SMNVEV (reference sequence). This CDR3 is built from 16 residues. The CDR3 sequence: CASSARGEPTNYGYTF. The CDR3 DNA reads as TGTGCCAGCAGTGCACGGGGGGAACCCACTAACTATGGCTACACCTTC.

This clonotype was seen ten or more times. The rearrangement links TRBV3-1 to TRBJ2-7; the D gene could be TRBD1 or TRBD2 (6 bases each). CDR1 and CDR2 (germline): LGHDT, YNNKEL (reference sequence). CDR3 length: 14 residues. Deletions cut 1 base from V and 5 bases from J, with 12 bases between. CDR3 coding DNA: TGTGCCAGCAGCCAAGTTCCGGGGGCCCACGAGCAGTACTTC. Protein: CASSQVPGAHEQYF.

This clonotype was found a few times. V gene TRBV5-1 combines with J gene TRBJ2-3, with D possibly TRBD2 on 5 matching bases. The CDR3 covers 13 residues. Per germline, CDR1 SGHRS and CDR2 YFSETQ. The germline V and J ends were trimmed by 7 bases and 4 bases, with 13 bases remaining between them. CDR3 nucleotides: TGCGCCAGCTCGGACTTTAATTCAGATACGCAGTATTTT. Translation gives CASSDFNSDTQYF.

Many counts were recorded for this clonotype. The V call is TRBV12-3 or TRBV12-4, the J call TRBJ1-3, with D possibly being TRBD1 (5 bases). The CDR3 has 16 residues. With 4 bases removed from V and 4 bases from J, the gap between germline ends came to 17 bases. CDR3 DNA sequence: TGTGCCAGCAGTTCTGACAGAGTCGTAGGAGGAAACACCATATATTTT. Its translation is CASSSDRVVGGNTIYF.

This chain connects TRBV12-3 or TRBV12-4 to TRBJ1-5, with D unresolved. The V end was cut by 3 bases, the J end by 0 bases, with 9 bases between. There are 15 residues in the CDR3. CDR3 loop: CASSFSDPSNQPQHF. The CDR3 nucleotides read TGTGCCAGCAGTTTTTCTGATCCTAGCAATCAGCCCCAGCATTTT.

This clonotype was counted a few times. This chain uses TRBV28 with TRBJ1-1; D might be TRBD1 (6 bases). The CDR3 has 15 residues. Trimming removed 6 bases at V and 1 base at J, with 15 bases between. CDR1 is MDHEN and CDR2 is SYDVKM in the germline V gene. For the CDR3, the DNA is TGTGCCAGCAGCCCTCTGGACAGAGCGAACACTGAAGCTTTCTTT. Its translation is CASSPLDRANTEAFF.

This clonotype was counted at least ten times. V and J are TRBV6-2 or TRBV6-3 and TRBJ2-7; TRBD2 agrees at 7 bases. V shed 6 bases, J shed 3 bases, and the junction held 8 bases outside the gene matches. Germline CDR1 MNHEY, CDR2 SVGEGT. This CDR3 has 14 amino acids. The CDR3 protein is CASSKVRGVYEQYF. In nucleotides, the CDR3 is TGTGCCAGCAGCAAAGTCCGGGGGGTCTACGAGCAGTACTTC.

This clonotype was picked up many times. The gene calls are TRBV12-3 or TRBV12-4 and TRBJ1-1; a weak D match, TRBD1 (5 bases). The V and J ends lost 6 bases and 11 bases respectively, with 16 bases between them. This CDR3 contains 12 residues. CDR3 loop: CASRRDSREAFF. Written as DNA, the CDR3 is TGTGCCAGCAGACGGGACTCCAGGGAGGCTTTCTTT.

At least ten counts were recorded for this clonotype. The V gene is TRBV7-3, the J gene TRBJ2-1, with D uncertain. The germline V and J ends were trimmed by 9 bases and 2 bases, with 11 bases remaining between them. This CDR3 contains 13 residues. Germline CDR1 SGHTA, CDR2 FQGTGA. The CDR3: CASSSAPYNEQFF. For the CDR3, the DNA is TGTGCCAGTTCCTCTGCCCCCTACAATGAGCAGTTCTTC.

In this sample, this clonotype turned up a few times. The chain links TRBV20-1 to TRBJ2-1, with no clear D. Trimming left V 0 bases short and J 0 bases short, with 9 bases between. Germline CDR1 is DFQATT and CDR2 is SNEGSKA (reference sequence). The CDR3 has 15 amino acids. The CDR3 protein is CSAREPPSSYNEQFF. In DNA, the CDR3 is TGCAGTGCTAGAGAACCCCCGAGCTCCTACAATGAGCAGTTCTTC.

This clonotype was detected only a few times. The CDR3 nucleotides read TGCGCCAGCGCAAGGACGGTTCAGGGCGGGAACGAGCAGTACTTC. Translating gives CASARTVQGGNEQYF. The rearrangement links TRBV5-1 to TRBJ2-7; TRBD2 is a possible D gene (6 bases). This CDR3 has 15 residues. V was shortened by 7 bases and J by 5 bases, with 22 bases between the two germline ends. Germline CDR1 SGHRS, CDR2 YFSETQ.

This clonotype was found a few times. The chain joins TRBV20-1 to TRBJ2-3; maybe TRBD1 (6 bases). The V gene's germline CDR1 is DFQATT and CDR2 SNEGSKA (reference sequence). The CDR3 contains 14 residues. V lost 7 bases and J lost 3, with 17 bases in between. CDR3 residues: CSVVGARRTDTQYF. In DNA form, the CDR3 reads TGCAGTGTAGTGGGGGCCCGGAGGACAGATACGCAGTATTTT.

This clonotype was counted only a few times. The rearrangement links TRBV6-5 to TRBJ2-3; TRBD1 matches 7 bases. V lost 2 bases to trimming and J lost 7 bases; unmatched junction nucleotides: 6. From germline, CDR1 is MNHEY and CDR2 SVGAGI. This CDR3 spans 14 amino acids. CDR3 sequence: CASSYTDRVNTQYF. The CDR3 nucleotides read TGTGCCAGCAGTTACACCGACAGGGTTAATACGCAGTATTTT.

This clonotype was seen repeatedly, ten times or more. V and J are TRBV20-1 and TRBJ2-5; D not certain. Germline V gene lookup returns CDR1 DFQATT and CDR2 SNEGSKA (reference sequence). V lost 4 bases to trimming and J lost 5 bases, with 2 bases between them. This CDR3 comprises 9 residues. Here the CDR3 DNA reads TGCAGTGCTAAGGAGACCCAGTACTTC. Translating gives CSAKETQYF.

This clonotype was detected a few times. This chain joins TRBV12-3 or TRBV12-4 and TRBJ2-7; TRBD1 aligns across 7 bases. This CDR3 contains 14 residues. The J segment lost 1 base and the V segment lost 6 bases, leaving 6 bases of the junction unmatched. CDR3 protein: CASRSGTVSYEQYF. CDR3 DNA: TGTGCCAGCAGGTCGGGGACAGTGTCCTACGAGCAGTACTTC.

Ten or more counts support this clonotype. The J gene is TRBJ1-2, the V gene TRBV20-1, with 8 bases aligning to TRBD1. The V segment lost 6 bases and the J segment 8 bases; nucleotides outside the gene matches: 11. The germline V gene has CDR1 DFQATT and CDR2 SNEGSKA (reference sequence). This CDR3 is 13 amino acids long. In nucleotides, the CDR3 is TGCAGTGCGGTCGGACAGGGCCTCCGGGGCTACACCTTC. This gives the protein CSAVGQGLRGYTF.

The genes are TRBV7-8 and TRBJ2-1; 7 nucleotides match TRBD1. Trimming removed 5 bases from V and 5 bases from J; junction bases left unmatched: 21. The CDR3 has 19 residues. Germline assignment: CDR1 SGHVS and CDR2 FQNEAQ. The CDR3 DNA is TGTGCCAGCAGCACCAGGGACAGAACGCGGTCGAAATCAAACAATGAGCAGTTCTTC. Its protein product is CASSTRDRTRSKSNNEQFF.